The 14 T cell receptor beta chains below all came from one sample that was sequenced in a study of circulating and synovial CD4+ cells in juvenile arthritis. The repertoire was sequenced with immunoSEQ multiplex PCR; TCRdb's copy has only in-frame clones and lacks some. The table has about 32,000 clones, roughly 93% seen once; the top ten hold around 2.8%. Sequencing input: CD4+ T cells from blood. The receptors were gathered from a human donor with juvenile idiopathic arthritis.

This clone has only one observation. The chain carries TRBV19 and TRBJ1-5, with 9 bases identical to TRBD1. Trimming took 9 bases from V and 0 from J; bases not matched to a gene: 3. CDR1 is LNHDA and CDR2 is SQIVND in the germline V gene (reference sequence). The CDR3 loop spans 14 amino acids. CDR3 sequence: CASGDRDSNQPQHF. In DNA, the CDR3 is TGTGCCAGCGGGGACAGGGATAGCAATCAGCCCCAGCATTTT.

The gene calls are TRBV29-1 and TRBJ1-1; D might be TRBD1 (6 bases). Germline CDR1 and CDR2: SQVTM and ANQGSEA. The V gene lost 4 bases and the J gene lost 1 base, with 22 bases spanning the gap. The CDR3 runs to 17 residues. The CDR3 nucleotides are TGCAGCGTTGTTCGTCCCGGGACATTTAGTAGGAACACTGAAGCTTTCTTT. Translated, it gives CSVVRPGTFSRNTEAFF.

This chain connects TRBV6-1 to TRBJ2-3, with D unresolved. CDR3 size: 11 residues. Trimming pared 2 bases from V and 8 bases from J, leaving 5 bases between. Per the germline V gene, CDR1 is MNHNS and CDR2 is SASEGT. As DNA, the CDR3 is TGTGCCAGCAGTGAAACACGTACGCAGTATTTT. It encodes CASSETRTQYF.

This clone has a single count. In DNA form, the CDR3 reads TGTGCCAGCAGCGCGCAACAGAACCAAGAGACCCAGTACTTC. Protein product: CASSAQQNQETQYF. The chain has TRBV4-2 and TRBJ2-5; D unclear. The CDR3 loop spans 14 amino acids. The V gene's germline CDR1 is LGHNA and CDR2 YNFKEQ. The ends were cut back, 5 bases at V and 0 bases at J, with 10 bases in the middle.

The chain links TRBV6-1 to TRBJ2-5; a possible D gene is TRBD2 (6 bases). The J call may not be correct, given that the DNA end is closer to TRBJ2-7. From germline, CDR1 is MNHNS and CDR2 SASEGT. The CDR3 has 13 amino acids. CDR3 residues: CASTAGRSYEQYF. CDR3 nucleotides: TGTGCCAGCACAGCGGGCCGATCCTACGAGCAGTACTTC.

The chain joins TRBV9 to TRBJ2-1; possible D gene TRBD2, 6 bases. The CDR3 sequence is 16 residues long. V lost 0 bases and J 2 bases, leaving 12 bases between the germline ends. CDR1 and CDR2 (germline): SGDLS, YYNGEE. For the CDR3, the DNA is TGTGCCAGCAGCGTAGAGGTGCGGGACCCCTACAATGAGCAGTTCTTC. Amino acids: CASSVEVRDPYNEQFF.

Only one count was recorded for this clone. J is TRBJ1-5 and V is TRBV2; 7 nucleotides match TRBD1. Germline lookup yields CDR1 SNHLY and CDR2 FYNNEI. The ends lost 4 bases at V and 0 bases at J; junction bases unmatched: 3. This CDR3 is 15 amino acids long. The CDR3 sequence: CASSGQGDSNQPQHF. The CDR3 nucleotides read TGTGCCAGCAGTGGACAGGGAGATAGCAATCAGCCCCAGCATTTT.

The V gene is TRBV10-2, the J gene TRBJ2-2; D is ambiguous. Per germline, CDR1 WSHSY and CDR2 SAAADI. V lost 3 bases to trimming and J lost 7 bases, with 12 bases between them. The CDR3 spans 14 residues. The CDR3 DNA reads as TGCGCCAGCAGTGACAGGATTCTCATCGGGGAGCTGTTTTTT. This sequence encodes CASSDRILIGELFF.

This rearrangement joins TRBV5-1 to TRBJ2-3, with 10 bases matching TRBD2. The CDR3 runs 17 residues. V lost 1 base, J lost 4 bases, and 9 bases stayed unmatched. Looked up from germline, CDR1 is SGHRS and CDR2 is YFSETQ. The CDR3 DNA follows: TGCGCCAGCAGCTTGAGTGGTCTAGCGGGAGTCGCAGATACGCAGTATTTT. Translated: CASSLSGLAGVADTQYF.

The rearrangement joins TRBV5-1 to TRBJ2-5, with D perhaps matching TRBD1 (6 bases). Trimming removed 1 base from V and 5 bases from J, with 15 bases in between. The CDR3 is 15 residues long. Germline CDR1 SGHRS, CDR2 YFSETQ. The CDR3 sequence: CASSLNLGARETQYF. The CDR3 DNA reads as TGCGCCAGCAGCTTGAATCTGGGGGCTCGGGAGACCCAGTACTTC.

V usage is TRBV5-1 and J usage is TRBJ2-1, with 11 positions matching TRBD2. The CDR3 is made up of 16 amino acids. J gave up 5 bases and V 4 bases, and 8 bases lay outside the gene matches. CDR1 is SGHRS, CDR2 YFSETQ, per germline. This CDR3 reads CASSLTSGMFDNEQFF. The DNA of the CDR3 is TGCGCCAGCAGCCTGACTAGCGGGATGTTCGACAATGAGCAGTTCTTC.

The chain couples TRBV28 to TRBJ1-5, with a possible D match to TRBD1 (6 bases). The CDR3 covers 15 residues. The ends were cut back, 3 bases at V and 3 bases at J, with 12 bases in the middle. Germline V gene lookup returns CDR1 MDHEN and CDR2 SYDVKM. The CDR3 coding sequence is TGTGCCAGCAGTTTCCCAGGGGCCCTCAATCAGCCCCAGCATTTT. Encoded protein: CASSFPGALNQPQHF.

The chain couples TRBV10-2 to TRBJ2-5, with 8 bases identical to TRBD1. The DNA end is more similar to TRBJ2-7, so the J call may be wrong. CDR3 length: 15 residues. The V gene's germline CDR1 is WSHSY and CDR2 SAAADI. The CDR3 DNA reads as TGCGCCAGCAGTGAATGGACAGGGTGGACCTACGAGCAGTACTTC. Amino acid sequence: CASSEWTGWTYEQYF.

The chain combines TRBV29-1 with TRBJ1-1; possibly TRBD1 for D (6 bases). The CDR3 spans 14 residues. CDR1 and CDR2 from the germline V gene are SQVTM and ANQGSEA. V was shortened by 7 bases and J by 0 bases, with 15 bases between the two germline ends. CDR3 protein: CSENKDSMNTEAFF. CDR3 nucleotide sequence: TGCAGCGAAAATAAGGACAGCATGAACACTGAAGCTTTCTTT.